The 23 T cell receptor beta chains presented below share a single source sample, sequenced in a study of response to subunit inactivated influenza vaccine (dated by TCRdb to 2017 to 2018). Library generation was performed with RT-PCR. TCRdb names Illumina HiSeq 2500 as the instrument used. In-frame beta chains were kept once TCRdb had trimmed the public reads at Q25 with fastp and called clones with MiXCR. Identical CDR3 protein sequences are pooled into one entry, listed with their most common genes and DNA. The sample includes about 520,000 distinct CDR3 sequences, with roughly 23% observed a single time. 1.5% to 2% of the sample rests with the top ten. Here the sequenced sample was CD4+ T cells sorted from PBMCs, taken more than 4 days after vaccination. These receptors were taken from a man aged 45 to 65 who received an inactivated influenza vaccine. Donor details come from another sample of the same person, matched by shared clones.

V usage is TRBV28 and J usage is TRBJ2-1; 7 bases fit TRBD1. The length of the CDR3 is 16 residues. The germline V gene encodes CDR1 MDHEN and CDR2 SYDVKM. The junction had 16 bases not matched to a gene; V was cut back by 6 bases and J by 8 bases. The CDR3 loop is CASRLKFGTVVDEQFF. Written as DNA, the CDR3 is TGTGCCAGCAGGCTAAAGTTCGGGACAGTGGTTGATGAGCAGTTCTTC.

The V gene is TRBV15, the J gene TRBJ2-3; the match to TRBD1 covers 8 bases. Germline-derived CDR1 and CDR2 are LNHNV and YYDKDF (reference sequence). V gave up 6 bases and J gave up 1 base; unmatched junction bases: 6. The CDR3 has 15 residues. The CDR3 reads CATRITGGGTDTQYF. For the CDR3, the DNA is TGTGCCACCAGAATAACAGGGGGAGGCACAGATACGCAGTATTTT.

This clonotype showed up many times. This chain's CDR3 is CSATAGVSIYGYTF. CDR3 in DNA: TGCAGTGCGACGGCAGGGGTTTCTATCTATGGCTACACCTTC. V and J are TRBV20-1 and TRBJ1-2; weak D call: TRBD1 (6 bases). This CDR3 has 14 residues. Germline assignment: CDR1 DFQATT and CDR2 SNEGSKA (reference sequence). V was shortened by 6 bases and J by 4 bases, with 18 bases between the two germline ends.

The chain links TRBV11-2 to TRBJ2-1, with D perhaps TRBD1 or TRBD2 (5 bases each). The V gene's germline CDR1 is SGHAT and CDR2 FQNNGV. The V gene lost 5 bases and the J gene lost 2 bases, with 16 bases spanning the gap. The CDR3 covers 16 residues. CDR3 in amino acids: CASSPSPGAAYNEQFF. In DNA, the CDR3 is TGTGCCAGCAGCCCTTCCCCCGGGGCGGCCTACAATGAGCAGTTCTTC.

V is TRBV20-1 and J is TRBJ1-1, with 7 bases lining up with TRBD1. The germline CDR1 and CDR2 sequences are DFQATT and SNEGSKA (reference sequence). J was trimmed by 1 base and V by 6 bases; bases with no gene match: 8. The CDR3 length is 14 residues. The CDR3 DNA sequence: TGCAGTGCCTATACCGGGACAGAGAACACTGAAGCTTTCTTT. Protein: CSAYTGTENTEAFF.

The table lists this clonotype with a few counts. The chain links TRBV20-1 to TRBJ2-7, with D possibly being TRBD2 (6 bases). CDR3 length equals 13 residues. From germline, CDR1 is DFQATT and CDR2 SNEGSKA (reference sequence). The DNA for the CDR3 is TGCAGCCCGGAGGGTGGCATATCCTACGAGCAGTACTTC. This sequence encodes CSPEGGISYEQYF.

This sequence joins TRBV29-1 and TRBJ1-1, with 7 bases lining up with TRBD1. With V trimmed by 7 bases and J by 1 base, 9 bases remained unmatched. The length of the CDR3 is 14 residues. Germline CDR1 reads SQVTM; CDR2 reads ANQGSEA. The CDR3 reads CSAGRGGANTEAFF. DNA of the CDR3: TGCAGCGCTGGGAGAGGGGGCGCGAACACTGAAGCTTTCTTT.

This clonotype has just a few counts. As DNA, the CDR3 is TGTGCCAGCAGTCCACCCGATTCACCCCTCCACTTT. Translating gives CASSPPDSPLHF. This chain connects TRBV12-3 or TRBV12-4 to TRBJ1-6; D is unresolved. The CDR3 is 12 amino acids. Trimming removed 5 bases from V and 8 bases from J, with 7 bases in between.

In regard to this clonotype: Since no conserved phenylalanine or tryptophan closes the CDR3, a read error is the likely cause. This chain connects TRBV6-2 or TRBV6-3 to TRBJ2-3; the D gene could be TRBD1 or TRBD2 (5 bases each). Between the trimmed V and J ends, which lost 5 bases and 5 bases, there was a span of 14 bases. CDR3 length: 14 amino acids. Looked up from germline, CDR1 is MNHEY and CDR2 is SVGEGT. CDR3 bases: TGTGCCAGCAGTATAGCGACAGCGCTAGATACGCAGTATTAT. It yields the protein CASSIATALDTQYY.

The rearrangement uses TRBV20-1 and TRBJ2-1; D is unresolved. Germline V gene sequence: CDR1 DFQATT, CDR2 SNEGSKA (reference sequence). The length of the CDR3 is 11 residues. V lost 3 bases, J lost 9 bases, and 9 bases lay in between. CDR3 in amino acids: CSASGLAEQFF. The CDR3 bases are TGCAGTGCTAGCGGGTTGGCTGAGCAGTTCTTC.

This clonotype was recorded a few times. V usage is TRBV20-1 and J usage is TRBJ2-7, with 11 bases matching TRBD1. Germline CDR1 is DFQATT and CDR2 is SNEGSKA (reference sequence). CDR3 length equals 14 residues. J lost 3 bases, V lost 5 bases, and 6 bases had no gene match. This CDR3 reads CSASRDRGIYEQYF. The CDR3, as DNA: TGCAGTGCTTCCCGGGACAGGGGGATCTACGAGCAGTACTTC.

This clonotype has more than one count but fewer than ten. The chain uses TRBV12-3 or TRBV12-4 and TRBJ2-1, with 8 bases fitting TRBD2. The V and J ends lost 4 bases and 9 bases, in that order; junction bases with no gene match: 14. The CDR3 length is 16 residues. The CDR3 sequence: CASSSQELAGLGEQFF. CDR3 sequence (DNA): TGTGCCAGCAGTTCCCAGGAGTTAGCGGGGCTGGGTGAGCAGTTCTTC.

Details on this clonotype: At one boundary the junction diverges from the germline segment, which might be a read error. This rearrangement joins TRBV2 to TRBJ2-1; 10 bases line up with TRBD2. The germline gives CDR1 SNHLY, CDR2 FYNNEI. The CDR3 covers 19 residues. CDR3 sequence: CARSFWGLALRSSYNEQFF. The CDR3 coding sequence is TGTGCCCGCAGTTTCTGGGGACTAGCGCTCCGAAGCTCCTACAATGAGCAGTTCTTC.

The chain carries TRBV28 and TRBJ2-3, with D hard to call. This CDR3 comprises 16 residues. The germline V gene encodes CDR1 MDHEN and CDR2 SYDVKM. Trimming shortened V by 5 bases and J by 7 bases, and 22 bases separated the two germline ends. The CDR3 loop reads CASSELGPGPPYTQYF. CDR3 DNA sequence: TGTGCCAGCAGTGAATTAGGGCCGGGCCCACCTTATACGCAGTATTTT. The complete variable domain, with remaining parts taken from reference TRBV28 and TRBJ2-3, reads DVKVTQSSRYLVKRTGEKVFLECVQDMDHENMFWYRQDPGLGLRLIYFSYDVKMKEKGDIPEGYSVSREKKERFSLILESASTNQTSMYLCASSELGPGPPYTQYFGPGTRLTVL.

This clonotype was observed a single time. V is TRBV27 and J is TRBJ2-1, with 12 positions matching TRBD2. There are 16 residues in the CDR3. V shed 3 bases and J 3 bases; nucleotides not matched to a gene: 3. Germline loops: CDR1 MNHEY, CDR2 SMNVEV (reference sequence). The CDR3 DNA reads as TGTGCCAGCAGTTTGTTGACTAGCGGGAGCTACAATGAGCAGTTCTTC. Protein: CASSLLTSGSYNEQFF.

The chain employs TRBV4-3 and TRBJ1-4; 9 bases fit TRBD1. CDR1 and CDR2 (germline): LGHNA, YSLEER. There are 16 residues in the CDR3. The trim removed 3 bases at V and 9 bases at J, leaving 11 bases unmatched. Written as DNA, the CDR3 is TGCGCCAGCAGCCAGGGTAGACAGGGGGAAAAGAAAAAACTGTTTTTT. Residues: CASSQGRQGEKKKLFF.

This clonotype was found many times. The chain links TRBV7-9 to TRBJ2-1; D unresolved. The CDR3 length is 11 residues. Germline-derived CDR1 and CDR2 are SEHNR and FQNEAQ (reference sequence). V was trimmed by 5 bases and J by 10 bases, leaving 9 bases between them. For the CDR3, the DNA is TGTGCCAGCAGCAAATTACAGGAGCAGTTCTTC. This gives the protein CASSKLQEQFF.

This clonotype was seen a handful of times. The chain links TRBV29-1 to TRBJ2-1; the D gene could be TRBD1 or TRBD2 (5 bases each). V was cut by 7 bases and J by 5 bases, with 21 bases left in between. CDR1 is SQVTM and CDR2 is ANQGSEA in the germline V gene. The CDR3 has 15 amino acids. The CDR3 DNA is TGCAGCGGTATAGGGACCCCGAGGTCAGACAATGAGCAGTTCTTC. As protein: CSGIGTPRSDNEQFF.

The J gene is TRBJ1-1, the V gene TRBV7-8; D uncertain. The CDR3 runs 14 residues. Germline V gives CDR1 SGHVS, CDR2 FQNEAQ. The ends were cut back, 5 bases at V and 1 base at J, with 11 bases in the middle. The CDR3 bases are TGTGCCAGCAGCCCCCCGACGGCGAACACTGAAGCTTTCTTT. The encoded protein is CASSPPTANTEAFF.

Only a few counts were recorded for this clonotype. This sequence joins TRBV6-5 and TRBJ2-1, with D perhaps assigned TRBD1 or TRBD2 (5 bases each). V shed 4 bases and J shed 2 bases, with 15 bases lying between them. Germline assignment: CDR1 MNHEY and CDR2 SVGAGI. This CDR3 spans 16 amino acids. Written as DNA, the CDR3 is TGTGCCAGCAGTTCCTCCGGGACGAAAGCCTACAATGAGCAGTTCTTC. Translating gives CASSSSGTKAYNEQFF.

The chain links TRBV25-1 to TRBJ2-1, with D hard to call. The CDR3 consists of 11 residues. The V gene's germline CDR1 is MGHDK and CDR2 SYGVNS. Trimming left V 8 bases short and J 4 bases short, with 6 bases between. The CDR3 coding sequence is TGTGCCAGCGCCACATACAATGAGCAGTTCTTC. Its translation is CASATYNEQFF.

J is TRBJ2-5 and V is TRBV5-1; weak D call: TRBD1 (5 bases). From germline, CDR1 is SGHRS and CDR2 YFSETQ. Trimming stripped 4 bases from V and 3 bases from J, with 13 bases between. The CDR3 totals 14 residues. This CDR3 is CASSPGATKETQYF. CDR3 in DNA: TGCGCCAGCAGCCCTGGGGCCACCAAAGAGACCCAGTACTTC.

This rearrangement joins TRBV29-1 to TRBJ1-2; D unclear. This CDR3 contains 12 residues. Germline CDR1 is SQVTM and CDR2 is ANQGSEA. With 4 bases removed from V and 2 bases from J, the gap between germline ends came to 8 bases. The CDR3 protein is CSVGAANYGYTF. In nucleotides, the CDR3 is TGCAGCGTTGGAGCAGCGAACTATGGCTACACCTTC.